The present entry profiles one T cell receptor (beta chain) with its context. This sample is drawn from a study of blood T cell repertoires in COVID-19. The wider study: Material from acute and convalescent COVID-19 was sourced from the United States, Italy and Spain. Nucleic acid was either cDNA or gDNA, and it came from T cells, B-cell-depleted T cells, or PBMCs.

In the original workflow: Amplification of reference gene primers provided the estimated nucleated cell counts. The method was immunoSEQ multiplex PCR; TCRdb's version includes in-frame clones alone and lacks a portion of them. V and J calls and clone size are given by that table; D and trimming were obtained from the DNA. The sample carries about 92,000 clones, about three quarters recorded once. The CDR3 runs to 14 residues. Trimming took 7 bases from V and 3 from J, leaving 10 bases between them. CDR1 and CDR2 from the germline V gene are LNHDA and SQIVND (reference sequence). This chain connects TRBV19 to TRBJ1-6; D is possibly TRBD1 (5 bases). This TCR derives from a man aged 50 to 59 who had recovered from COVID-19. The specimen was peripheral blood. In nucleotides, the CDR3 is TGTGCCAGTACCACCAGGGACTATAATTCACCCCTCCACTTT. Encoded protein: CASTTRDYNSPLHF.